This T cell receptor beta chain comes out of a study of cytomegalovirus exposure and HLA in healthy donors. As for the study in general: Genetic ancestry analysis placed approximately 80% of the 410 or so donors that were genotyped in the Caucasian-associated cluster.

The length of the CDR3 is 15 residues. Deletions cut 3 bases from V and 3 bases from J, with 12 bases between. Germline values: CDR1 MGHDK, CDR2 SYGVNS. Points from the study as a whole: A highly shared variant cluster was judged a likely technical artifact. Later analysis suggested most CMV-associated TCR beta chains were HLA-restricted. A later analysis by the authors found several of the most significant clusters apparently linked to common viral pathogens.

PCR was performed using 60 Vbeta and 13 Jbeta primers. Only in-frame clones appear in the TCRdb table, and some are missing; sequencing was by immunoSEQ multiplex PCR. Of 120,000 or so clones detected, over 60% appear once; the ten largest clones hold approximately 1.3%. This clone has a handful of counts. What it binds is not known. The sequence was collected from a woman aged 30 to 39 in good health and CMV-seronegative. The chain has TRBV25-1 and TRBJ2-1; perhaps TRBD1 as D (6 bases). Input material: PBMCs. The CDR3 is CASSEGDRFYNEQFF. DNA of the CDR3: TGTGCCAGCAGTGAGGGTGACAGGTTCTACAATGAGCAGTTCTTC.